Shown below are 11 T cell receptor beta chains from a single sample sequenced in a study of T cell responses to AZD1222 COVID-19 vaccine. Generated by immunoSEQ multiplex PCR, the TCRdb table keeps only in-frame clones and is missing some. This table holds 120,000 or so clones, more than 80% found once. The material sequenced was peripheral blood, taken on day 0 of AZD1222 vaccination. Receptors were obtained from an adult in good health.

The rearrangement uses TRBV7-6 and TRBJ1-2; D is undetermined. V was shortened by 4 bases and J by 7 bases, with 7 bases between the two germline ends. The length of the CDR3 is 11 residues. From germline, CDR1 is SGHVS and CDR2 FNYEAQ. CDR3 sequence reads: CASSWGGGYTF. The CDR3 DNA sequence: TGTGCCAGCAGCTGGGGAGGTGGCTACACCTTC. Filled out from reference TRBV7-6 and TRBJ1-2, the complete variable domain reads GAGVSQSPRYKVTKRGQDVALRCDPISGHVSLYWYRQALGQGPEFLTYFNYEAQQDKSGLPNDRFSAERPEGSISTLTIQRTEQRDSAMYRCASSWGGGYTFGSGTRLTVV.

The chain carries TRBV7-9 and TRBJ2-5, with TRBD1 identical over 7 bases. The CDR3 length is 14 residues. Germline V lookup: CDR1 SEHNR, CDR2 FQNEAQ (reference sequence). The V segment lost 10 bases and the J segment 1 base; nucleotides outside the gene matches: 9. CDR3 region: CATRLGTVQETQYF. The CDR3 bases are TGTGCCACCAGGTTAGGGACAGTCCAAGAGACCCAGTACTTC.

This rearrangement joins TRBV5-6 to TRBJ2-5, with TRBD2 matching over 9 bases. Germline CDR1 SGHDT, CDR2 YYEEEE. Trimming cost V 2 bases and J 5 bases; bases outside gene matches: 13. The CDR3 loop spans 17 amino acids. CDR3 loop: CASSFKARGGFHETQYF. The CDR3 nucleotides are TGTGCCAGCAGCTTTAAGGCGCGGGGGGGCTTCCACGAGACCCAGTACTTC.

The chain carries TRBV11-2 and TRBJ2-7, with 8 bases fitting TRBD2. The CDR3 consists of 15 residues. J was trimmed by 7 bases and V by 2 bases; bases with no gene match: 10. The germline gives CDR1 SGHAT, CDR2 FQNNGV. CDR3 sequence reads: CASSLSSGQTGEQYF. DNA for the CDR3: TGTGCCAGCAGCTTATCTAGCGGGCAGACGGGGGAGCAGTACTTC.

The genes are TRBV11-2 and TRBJ2-7; unclear D gene. V lost 5 bases and J lost 4, with 15 bases in between. The CDR3 has 14 residues. Per the germline V gene, CDR1 is SGHAT and CDR2 is FQNNGV. The CDR3 nucleotides are TGTGCCAGCAGCCCCCTCGGACGGTTATACGAGCAGTACTTC. Its protein is CASSPLGRLYEQYF. Together with reference TRBV11-2 and TRBJ2-7, the CDR3 gives the full variable domain: EAGVAQSPRYKIIEKRQSVAFWCNPISGHATLYWYQQILGQGPKLLIQFQNNGVVDDSQLPKDRFSAERLKGVDSTLKIQPAKLEDSAVYLCASSPLGRLYEQYFGPGTRLTVT.

J is TRBJ2-1 and V is TRBV11-3; 13 bases are a match to TRBD2. Trimming at V came to 3 bases and at J to 10 bases, leaving 6 bases not matched to a gene. In germline, CDR1 is SGHNT, CDR2 YENEEA. The length of the CDR3 is 15 residues. The CDR3 loop reads CASSFTSGGAGEQFF. CDR3 DNA: TGTGCCAGCAGCTTCACTAGCGGGGGGGCCGGGGAGCAGTTCTTC. The entire variable domain, with the rest obtained from reference TRBV11-3 and TRBJ2-1, is as follows: EAGVVQSPRYKIIEKKQPVAFWCNPISGHNTLYWYLQNLGQGPELLIRYENEEAVDDSQLPKDRFSAERLKGVDSTLKIQPAELGDSAVYLCASSFTSGGAGEQFFGPGTRLTVL.

V and J are TRBV13 and TRBJ2-7; 12 positions agree with TRBD2. From germline, CDR1 is PRHDT and CDR2 FYEKMQ (reference sequence). This CDR3 has 16 residues. V shed 0 bases and J 6 bases; nucleotides not matched to a gene: 6. CDR3 amino acids: CASSLGSLAGGSEQYF. The CDR3, as DNA: TGTGCCAGCAGCTTAGGGTCCCTAGCGGGGGGGAGCGAGCAGTACTTC.

The chain joins TRBV19 to TRBJ1-1, with no clear D. From germline, CDR1 is LNHDA and CDR2 SQIVND (reference sequence). This CDR3 region has 14 residues. Deletions cut 6 bases from V and 2 bases from J, with 13 bases between. In nucleotides, the CDR3 is TGTGCCAGTAGCCGAGGACGAAGTAACACTGAAGCTTTCTTT. It yields the protein CASSRGRSNTEAFF.

The rearrangement joins TRBV7-9 to TRBJ1-4, with D possibly TRBD1 on 6 matching bases. The CDR3 contains 16 residues. The V end was cut by 2 bases, the J end by 3 bases, with 13 bases between. CDR1 is SEHNR and CDR2 is FQNEAQ in the germline V gene (reference sequence). The CDR3 loop is CASSLQGGWSNEKLFF. The CDR3 nucleotides read TGTGCCAGCAGCTTACAAGGGGGTTGGTCTAATGAAAAACTGTTTTTT.

The chain has TRBV6-5 and TRBJ1-6; unclear D gene. The length of the CDR3 is 14 residues. Germline CDR1 and CDR2: MNHEY and SVGAGI. Trimming pared 2 bases from V and 8 bases from J, leaving 10 bases between. This CDR3 reads CASSYDPDHSPLHF. As DNA, the CDR3 is TGTGCCAGCAGTTACGACCCCGACCATTCACCCCTCCACTTT.

J is TRBJ1-2 and V is TRBV7-9; maybe TRBD1 (5 bases). The CDR3 loop spans 13 amino acids. Trimming removed 3 bases from V and 8 bases from J, with 13 bases in between. Germline V gene sequence: CDR1 SEHNR, CDR2 FQNEAQ (reference sequence). DNA of the CDR3: TGTGCCAGCAGCTTGGGTGGGGCTGAGGGCTACACCTTC. This codes for CASSLGGAEGYTF.